This T cell receptor beta chain was found in a study of technical replicates of blood from a few donors. Measured with immunoSEQ multiplex PCR; TCRdb has only the in-frame clones, and not every one. The table has 74,000 or so clones, 96% seen once; the top ten hold around 0.2%. This clone was seen just once. The sequencing input was T cells isolated from PBMCs. This TCR came from a human donor in good health.

CDR3 DNA sequence: TGTGCCAGCAGCGTAGAGGGGCAGGGGCTCTTCACCGGGGAGCTGTTTTTT. Translation: CASSVEGQGLFTGELFF. This chain uses TRBV9 with TRBJ2-2; the D gene is possibly TRBD1 (6 bases). The CDR3 extends over 17 amino acids. Germline V gives CDR1 SGDLS, CDR2 YYNGEE. Trimming removed 0 bases at V and 4 bases at J, with 16 bases between.